Listed below are T cell receptor beta chains from one sample, sequenced in a study of radiation and T cells in renal cell carcinoma. Sequencing used immunoSEQ multiplex PCR; TCRdb keeps in-frame clones, though not all of them. The sample has around 76,000 clones, roughly 82% seen once. The material was blood, obtained from a patient whose treatment included radiotherapy and nephrectomy. Receptors originate from a man in his sixties with renal cell carcinoma. The CDR3 runs from the conserved cysteine through the conserved F or W. Fields, in order: J gene, V gene, D gene, clone size, CDR3 protein, CDR3 DNA. The D gene is left open where the match is weak. Clone size appears in some rows only: once, few, many, or a class for an expanded clone.

TRBJ2-1 TRBV18 TRBD2 NA CASSAKLAGAYNEQFF TGTGCCAGCTCAGCTAAACTAGCGGGAGCCTACAATGAGCAGTTCTTC
TRBJ1-4 TRBV27 TRBD1 NA CASSFQMDGTGIEKLFF TGTGCCAGCAGTTTTCAGATGGATGGGACAGGGATCGAAAAACTGTTTTTT
TRBJ2-1 TRBV2 TRBD1 NA CASTKGTGTYNEQFF TGTGCCAGCACCAAGGGGACAGGGACCTACAATGAGCAGTTCTTC
TRBJ1-2 TRBV28 NA NA CASSLRQRGVGGYTF TGTGCCAGCAGTTTACGTCAGAGAGGGGTAGGTGGCTACACCTTC
TRBJ1-4 TRBV2 NA NA CASSDFVGEKLFF TGTGCCAGCAGTGATTTTGTTGGGGAAAAACTGTTTTTT
TRBJ2-7 TRBV28 NA NA CASSSGPPYEQYF TGTGCCAGCAGCTCCGGGCCCCCCTACGAGCAGTACTTC
TRBJ2-2 TRBV18 NA few CASSPQGGELFF TGTGCCAGCTCACCACAGGGCGGGGAGCTGTTTTTT
TRBJ2-5 TRBV5-6 TRBD2 NA CASSLGLARETQYF TGTGCCAGCAGCTTGGGACTAGCACGGGAGACCCAGTACTTC
TRBJ2-7 TRBV5-4 NA NA CASSLRGVRGEQYF TGTGCCAGCAGCCTACGGGGTGTCCGTGGTGAGCAGTACTTC
TRBJ1-1 TRBV9 NA many CASTEALNTEAFF TGTGCCAGCACCGAGGCGCTGAACACTGAAGCTTTCTTT
TRBJ2-2 TRBV5-1 TRBD1 once CASSLQGANTGELFF TGCGCCAGCAGCTTGCAGGGGGCAAACACCGGGGAGCTGTTTTTT
TRBJ2-7 TRBV4-3 TRBD1 NA CASSQEDRGLYEQYF TGCGCCAGCAGCCAAGAAGACAGGGGGCTTTACGAGCAGTACTTC
TRBJ2-7 TRBV7-2 TRBD2 NA CASSLTSGSYEQYF TGTGCCAGCAGCTTGACTAGCGGGTCCTACGAGCAGTACTTC
TRBJ2-3 TRBV5-1 NA NA CASSLAGGTDTQYF TGCGCCAGCAGCTTAGCAGGGGGGACAGATACGCAGTATTTT
TRBJ2-1 TRBV5-1 NA NA CASSIGLHNEQFF TGCGCCAGCAGCATAGGACTACACAATGAGCAGTTCTTC
TRBJ2-1 TRBV7-9 NA NA CASSPRGARRDNEQFF TGTGCCAGCAGCCCCCGGGGGGCCCGTCGGGACAATGAGCAGTTCTTC
TRBJ2-7 TRBV19 TRBD1 NA CASSPRQGAGYEQYF TGTGCCAGTAGTCCTCGACAGGGGGCGGGATACGAGCAGTACTTC
TRBJ2-3 TRBV6-5 TRBD2 NA CASSLAGETDTQYF TGTGCCAGCAGTTTAGCGGGAGAGACAGATACGCAGTATTTT
TRBJ1-5 TRBV10-2 NA NA CASSSTPQPQHF TGCGCCAGCAGTTCGACCCCTCAGCCCCAGCATTTT
TRBJ2-3 TRBV19 NA NA CASSSARATQYF TGTGCCAGTTCCTCAGCGCGGGCTACGCAGTATTTT
TRBJ1-5 TRBV27 TRBD1 NA CASRTQYSGGLNGGNQPQHF TGTGCCAGCAGGACACAATATTCAGGGGGCTTGAATGGGGGCAATCAGCCCCAGCATTTT
TRBJ2-1 TRBV29-1 NA NA CSSSLAGITNEQFF TGCAGCTCCTCCCTCGCCGGGATAACGAATGAGCAGTTCTTC
TRBJ1-5 TRBV10-3 NA NA CAISESTGRGGNQPQHF TGTGCCATCAGTGAGTCGACAGGACGAGGAGGCAATCAGCCCCAGCATTTT
TRBJ1-3 TRBV29-1 NA NA CSGTQGGNTIYF TGCAGCGGGACACAGGGAGGAAACACCATATATTTT
TRBJ1-5 TRBV6-1 TRBD1 once CASSDRQGGQPQHF TGTGCCAGCAGTGATCGACAGGGAGGTCAGCCCCAGCATTTT
TRBJ2-1 TRBV7-3 TRBD2 NA CASSLGLFSYNEQFF TGTGCCAGCAGCTTGGGACTATTCTCCTACAATGAGCAGTTCTTC
TRBJ2-1 TRBV7-7 NA NA CASSSGLNNEQFF TGTGCCAGCAGCTCCGGACTAAACAATGAGCAGTTCTTC
TRBJ1-1 TRBV29-1 NA NA CSVYVVNTEAFF TGCAGCGTTTACGTAGTGAACACTGAAGCTTTCTTT
TRBJ2-5 TRBV29-1 NA NA CSYPGQQETQYF TGCAGCTACCCTGGGCAGCAAGAGACCCAGTACTTC
TRBJ2-7 TRBV10-1 TRBD2 NA CATSLAGNEQYF TGCGCCACGTCCTTAGCGGGTAACGAGCAGTACTTC
TRBJ1-1 TRBV6-1 TRBD1 NA CASSDSRAGGTEAFF TGTGCCAGCAGTGACTCCCGGGCAGGGGGCACGGAAGCTTTCTTT
TRBJ2-4 TRBV4-1 NA NA CASSQDVGGVENIQYF TGCGCCAGCAGCCAAGACGTTGGGGGAGTAGAAAACATTCAGTACTTC
TRBJ2-7 TRBV5-1 TRBD2 few CASSPGGGRYYEQYF TGCGCCAGCAGCCCCGGCGGCGGGAGGTACTACGAGCAGTACTTC
TRBJ2-7 TRBV5-1 NA NA CASSLDGSSPYEQYF TGCGCCAGCAGCTTGGATGGGTCTTCCCCCTACGAGCAGTACTTC
TRBJ1-4 TRBV6-6 TRBD1 NA CAIGLGQEKLFF TGTGCCATCGGACTGGGACAGGAAAAACTGTTTTTT
TRBJ2-7 TRBV7-9 TRBD1 NA CASSPVVTGNDEQYF TGTGCCAGCAGCCCAGTGGTGACAGGGAACGACGAGCAGTACTTC
TRBJ2-5 TRBV2 NA NA CASSREVVGETQYF TGTGCCAGCAGCAGGGAGGTAGTAGGAGAGACCCAGTACTTC
TRBJ2-2 TRBV10-1 TRBD1 NA CASSEKRTGGPGTGELFF TGCGCCAGCAGTGAGAAGAGGACAGGGGGCCCGGGCACCGGGGAGCTGTTTTTT
TRBJ2-1 TRBV19 NA NA CASSIPGVLDEQFF TGTGCCAGTAGTATCCCAGGGGTACTGGATGAGCAGTTCTTC
TRBJ2-2 TRBV19 TRBD2 once CASSTPSTSGFGELFF TGTGCCAGTAGTACCCCCTCGACTAGCGGGTTCGGGGAGCTGTTTTTT
TRBJ1-2 TRBV19 NA many CASSTSAAEGYTF TGTGCCAGTAGTACCTCCGCCGCTGAGGGCTACACCTTC
TRBJ2-3 TRBV10-3 TRBD2 NA CAISQSETSGTDTQYF TGTGCCATCAGTCAAAGTGAGACTAGCGGAACAGATACGCAGTATTTT
TRBJ1-2 TRBV7-2 NA NA CASSLAGTANYGYTF TGTGCCAGCAGCTTAGCAGGAACGGCGAACTATGGCTACACCTTC
TRBJ2-3 TRBV28 NA once CASRGPGHGTDTQYF TGTGCCAGCAGGGGCCCGGGACATGGGACAGATACGCAGTATTTT
TRBJ2-7 TRBV5-7 NA NA CASSLEIYEQYF TGTGCCAGCAGCTTGGAGATTTACGAGCAGTACTTC
TRBJ2-6 TRBV27 TRBD1 once CASSLGQVLSGANVLTF TGTGCCAGCAGTTTAGGACAGGTGCTCTCTGGGGCCAACGTCCTGACTTTC
TRBJ2-2 TRBV5-6 TRBD1 NA CASTHTQGAGTGELFF TGTGCCAGCACCCATACGCAGGGGGCTGGCACCGGGGAGCTGTTTTTT
TRBJ2-2 TRBV5-5 TRBD1 NA CASSLTRGPTGELFF TGTGCCAGCAGCTTAACCAGGGGGCCCACCGGGGAGCTGTTTTTT